This TCR beta chain originates from a study of CD8+ T cells in alopecia areata. This CDR3 has 13 residues. The ends lost 5 bases at V and 3 bases at J; junction bases unmatched: 7. The germline V gene has CDR1 GTSNPN and CDR2 SVGIG (reference sequence). Regarding this clone: Its cognate antigen is unknown.

Study-level findings and limits: Higher clonality was seen in lesional scalp than in normal scalp, especially in alopecia totalis/universalis.

Sequencing relied on a cDNA template that was reverse transcribed from extracted RNA. Profiled with immunoSEQ multiplex PCR; TCRdb holds only in-frame clones, not every one. The table lists approximately 30,000 clones, less than 75% of them singletons. Sampling of alopecia areata patients yielded lesional scalp punch biopsies as well as peripheral blood. The sequencing input was NKG2D-high CD8+ T cells sorted from blood. The chain employs TRBV30 and TRBJ2-7, with TRBD2 matching 7 bases. The receptor's source is a human donor with alopecia areata. CDR3 protein: CAWDREALYEQYF. The CDR3 nucleotides are TGTGCCTGGGACCGGGAGGCTCTCTACGAGCAGTACTTC.